This T cell receptor (beta chain) was captured in a study of CD8 T cells in ankylosing spondylitis. Overall study results and limits: It was reported that disease-linked clones were significantly enriched in matched ankylosing spondylitis synovial fluid. A motif of several highly homologous TCR beta variants was seen as apparently characteristic of ankylosing spondylitis blood. Clones that were linked to disease were CD8+ and were relatively rare in peripheral blood.

It was by quantitative 5'-RACE with molecular barcodes that TCR beta libraries were made. TCRdb called the 5' RACE reads again in MiXCR, with one record for every CDR3 protein. Of 200,000 or so distinct CDR3 sequences in the sample, around 25% were seen once. In the case of this clonotype: As yet, its antigen is unknown.

What was sequenced was blood, either unsorted or a sorted T cell fraction (not recorded which). This TCR was recovered from a male donor with ankylosing spondylitis or in good health (not recorded which).

The CDR3 DNA follows: TGTGCCAGCATACGTCGGGGTAGCGGAGCCCGGGGTCAAGAGACCCAGTACTTC. This codes for CASIRRGSGARGQETQYF. The rearrangement links TRBV5-5 to TRBJ2-5, with TRBD2 as a possible D gene (6 bases). Trimming left V 6 bases short and J 2 bases short, with 26 bases between. The CDR3 is made up of 18 amino acids. The germline CDR1 and CDR2 sequences are SGHKS and YYEKEE (reference sequence).